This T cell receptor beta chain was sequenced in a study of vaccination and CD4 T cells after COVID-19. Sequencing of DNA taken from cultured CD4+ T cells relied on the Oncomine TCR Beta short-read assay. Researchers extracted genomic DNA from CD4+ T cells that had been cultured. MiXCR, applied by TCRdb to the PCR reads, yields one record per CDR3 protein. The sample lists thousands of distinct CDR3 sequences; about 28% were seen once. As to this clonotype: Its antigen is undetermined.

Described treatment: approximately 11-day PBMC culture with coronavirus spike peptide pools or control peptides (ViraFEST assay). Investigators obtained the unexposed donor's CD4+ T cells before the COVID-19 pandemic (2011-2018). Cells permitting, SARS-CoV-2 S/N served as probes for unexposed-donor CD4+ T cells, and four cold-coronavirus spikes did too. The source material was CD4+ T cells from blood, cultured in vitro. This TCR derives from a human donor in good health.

For the CDR3, the DNA is TGTGCCAGCACCCTAGACCCTAGGGACACTGAAGCTTTCTTT. It yields the protein CASTLDPRDTEAFF. The rearrangement joins TRBV28 to TRBJ1-1; D is uncertain. The CDR3 loop spans 14 amino acids. V lost 7 bases and J lost 3, with 15 bases in between. The germline V gene has CDR1 MDHEN and CDR2 SYDVKM.